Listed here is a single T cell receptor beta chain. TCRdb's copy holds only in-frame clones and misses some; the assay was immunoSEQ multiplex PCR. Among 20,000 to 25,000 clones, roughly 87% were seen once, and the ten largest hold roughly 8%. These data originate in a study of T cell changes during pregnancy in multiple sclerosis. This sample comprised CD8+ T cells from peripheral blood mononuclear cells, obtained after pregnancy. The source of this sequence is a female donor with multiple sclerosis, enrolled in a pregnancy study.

This CDR3 reads CAWRSMAGRHGYTF. The CDR3 bases are TGTGCCTGGCGCTCTATGGCGGGGAGGCATGGCTACACCTTC. V usage is TRBV30 and J usage is TRBJ1-2; D remains ambiguous. Germline V gene sequence: CDR1 GTSNPN, CDR2 SVGIG (reference sequence). The CDR3 is made up of 14 amino acids. V dropped 5 bases and J dropped 6 bases, with 19 bases sitting between them.